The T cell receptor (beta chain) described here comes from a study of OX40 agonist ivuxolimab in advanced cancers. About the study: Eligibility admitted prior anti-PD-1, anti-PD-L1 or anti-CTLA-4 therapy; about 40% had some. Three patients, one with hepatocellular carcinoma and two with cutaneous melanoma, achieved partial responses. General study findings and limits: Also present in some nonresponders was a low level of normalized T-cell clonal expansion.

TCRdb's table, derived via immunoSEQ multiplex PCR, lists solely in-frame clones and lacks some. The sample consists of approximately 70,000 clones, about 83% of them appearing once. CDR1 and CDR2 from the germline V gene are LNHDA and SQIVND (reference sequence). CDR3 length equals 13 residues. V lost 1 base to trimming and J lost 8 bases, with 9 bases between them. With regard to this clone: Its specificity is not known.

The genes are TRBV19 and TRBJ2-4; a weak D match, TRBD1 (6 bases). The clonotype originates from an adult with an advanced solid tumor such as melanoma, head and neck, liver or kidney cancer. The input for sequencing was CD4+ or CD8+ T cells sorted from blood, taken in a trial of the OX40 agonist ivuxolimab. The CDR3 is CASSIGRGDIQYF. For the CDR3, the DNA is TGTGCCAGTAGTATAGGCAGGGGTGACATTCAGTACTTC.